The source of this T cell receptor beta chain is a study of cytomegalovirus exposure and HLA in healthy donors. Study observations and caveats: The authors listed 150 to 200 TCR beta chains as cytomegalovirus-associated. Previously analyzed data showed that most TCR beta V segments were productive at a frequency of about 87% or about 30%. The availability of immune exposure information extended only to CMV serostatus.

Looked up from germline, CDR1 is MDHEN and CDR2 is SYDVKM. V was trimmed by 8 bases and J by 1 base, leaving 5 bases between them. The CDR3 consists of 11 residues. A multiplex PCR was run with 60 Vbeta primers and 13 Jbeta primers. The assay was immunoSEQ multiplex PCR, and TCRdb's table has in-frame clones only and misses some. The table has tens of thousands of clones, 70% to 80% seen once. As regards this clone: The antigen is unknown.

The receptor comes from a woman between 40 and 50 years old in good health and CMV-seropositive. The sample was PBMCs. This chain uses TRBV28 with TRBJ1-1; the D is unclear. CDR3 nucleotide sequence: TGTGCCAGCCGGGAGAACACTGAAGCTTTCTTT. Its protein product is CASRENTEAFF.